Listed here are 26 T cell receptor beta chains from one sample, sequenced in a study of T cells in Graves' hyperthyroidism and ophthalmopathy. The source material, RNA transcripts, was used to amplify TCR beta CDR3 regions. The HTBI primer set served for first-round RT-PCR of the TCR CDR3. TCRdb ran MiXCR on the multiplex PCR reads and lists one entry per CDR3 protein. The data show around 520,000 distinct CDR3 sequences, roughly 24% seen once. The sample consisted of blood. All receptors come from a woman aged 25 to 45 with Graves' ophthalmopathy.

This clonotype was detected many times. The rearrangement links TRBV12-3 or TRBV12-4 to TRBJ1-1, with 7 bases identical to TRBD1. The CDR3 runs to 11 residues. With 6 bases clipped from V and 11 bases from J, the junction kept 6 bases outside the gene matches. DNA of the CDR3: TGTGCCAGCAGCCTAGGGGGCGTCGCTTTCTTT. This gives the protein CASSLGGVAFF.

V and J are TRBV14 and TRBJ2-5; D remains ambiguous. The length of the CDR3 is 13 residues. Looked up from germline, CDR1 is SGHDN and CDR2 is FVKESK. The V end lost 3 bases, the J end lost 1 base, and 6 bases lay between the germline ends. The CDR3 DNA sequence: TGTGCCAGCAGCCACACCGTCCAAGAGACCCAGTACTTC. Its translation: CASSHTVQETQYF.

This clonotype was seen just once. This chain links TRBV6-5 with TRBJ1-5; the D is unclear. The length of the CDR3 is 14 residues. The V gene lost 2 bases and the J gene lost 7 bases, with 12 bases spanning the gap. Per germline, CDR1 MNHEY and CDR2 SVGAGI. The CDR3 here is CASSYLRTSQPQHF. The CDR3 DNA is TGTGCCAGCAGTTACCTGAGGACCAGCCAGCCCCAGCATTTT.

This clonotype has only a few counts. The V and J genes are TRBV20-1 and TRBJ2-5; a possible D gene is TRBD1 (6 bases). V was clipped by 6 bases and J by 4 bases, with 15 bases between them. The length of the CDR3 is 13 residues. The germline V gene encodes CDR1 DFQATT and CDR2 SNEGSKA (reference sequence). DNA for the CDR3: TGCAGTGCCCAGGACCACAGGGTAGAGACCCAGTACTTC. Translation: CSAQDHRVETQYF.

The chain combines TRBV20-1 with TRBJ1-5; D gene unclear. Germline CDR1 DFQATT, CDR2 SNEGSKA (reference sequence). Between the trimmed V and J ends, which lost 1 base and 1 base, there was a span of 5 bases. The CDR3 contains 13 residues. The CDR3 is CSARVTSNQPQHF. In DNA form, the CDR3 reads TGCAGTGCTAGAGTGACAAGCAATCAGCCCCAGCATTTT.

This chain connects TRBV4-2 to TRBJ1-2; the D is unclear. V was shortened by 0 bases and J by 5 bases, with 10 bases between the two germline ends. The germline CDR1 and CDR2 sequences are LGHNA and YNFKEQ. There are 14 residues in the CDR3. In nucleotides, the CDR3 is TGTGCCAGCAGCCAAGAGAGGGAGTCGTATGGCTACACCTTC. Its translation is CASSQERESYGYTF.

This clonotype was observed many times. The chain recombines TRBV27 with TRBJ1-5; D gene ambiguous. This CDR3 region has 15 residues. The germline gives CDR1 MNHEY, CDR2 SMNVEV (reference sequence). V lost 0 bases to trimming and J lost 2 bases, with 8 bases between them. CDR3 nucleotide sequence: TGTGCCAGCAGTTTATCATGGGTGGGCAATCAGCCCCAGCATTTT. Residues: CASSLSWVGNQPQHF.

The chain recombines TRBV7-3 with TRBJ2-7; TRBD1 matches at 8 bases. CDR1 and CDR2 from the germline V gene are SGHTA and FQGTGA. The ends lost 5 bases at V and 5 bases at J; junction bases unmatched: 11. The CDR3 is 15 amino acids. The CDR3 region has the DNA TGTGCCAGCAGCAAAACCGAGACAGGGGTAAACGAGCAGTACTTC. It codes for CASSKTETGVNEQYF.

In this sample, this clonotype turned up many times. The J gene is TRBJ1-5, the V gene TRBV12-3 or TRBV12-4; D is ambiguous. The germline V and J ends were trimmed by 6 bases and 0 bases, with 9 bases remaining between them. The CDR3 runs to 14 residues. DNA of the CDR3: TGTGCCAGCAGACCTGACATTAGCAATCAGCCCCAGCATTTT. It specifies CASRPDISNQPQHF.

The chain employs TRBV19 and TRBJ1-1, with TRBD1 matching 7 bases. Trimming at V came to 3 bases and at J to 4 bases, leaving 5 bases not matched to a gene. The germline V gene has CDR1 LNHDA and CDR2 SQIVND (reference sequence). The length of the CDR3 is 14 residues. CDR3 loop: CASSIQGVGTEAFF. Here the CDR3 DNA reads TGTGCCAGTAGTATCCAGGGGGTTGGCACTGAAGCTTTCTTT. Supplemented by reference TRBV19 and TRBJ1-1, the full variable domain reads DGGITQSPKYLFRKEGQNVTLSCEQNLNHDAMYWYRQDPGQGLRLIYYSQIVNDFQKGDIAEGYSVSREKKESFPLTVTSAQKNPTAFYLCASSIQGVGTEAFFGQGTRLTVV.

This clonotype was counted a single time. Because the CDR3 is missing its conserved closing phenylalanine or tryptophan, this is likely a read error. J is TRBJ1-3 and V is TRBV6-5; possibly TRBD1 for D (5 bases). The CDR3 contains 17 residues. Germline values: CDR1 MNHEY, CDR2 SVGAGI. Trimming pared 2 bases from V and 0 bases from J, leaving 14 bases between. This chain's CDR3 is CASSYMGLGISGNTIYV. CDR3 in DNA: TGTGCCAGCAGTTACATGGGACTGGGAATCTCTGGAAACACCATATATGTT.

A few counts support this clonotype. V gene TRBV7-2 combines with J gene TRBJ2-2, with D possibly TRBD2 on 6 matching bases. V gave up 1 base and J gave up 7 bases, with 7 bases separating them. Germline V gives CDR1 SGHTA, CDR2 FQGNSA. The CDR3 is 13 amino acids. Here the CDR3 reads CASSLVRGGELFF. The CDR3 region has the DNA TGTGCCAGCAGCTTAGTGCGGGGCGGGGAGCTGTTTTTT.

V usage is TRBV12-3 or TRBV12-4 and J usage is TRBJ2-2; tentative D call: TRBD1 (5 bases). The CDR3 is made up of 16 amino acids. V dropped 5 bases and J dropped 4 bases, with 17 bases sitting between them. The CDR3 reads CASSPPMLGRTGELFF. The CDR3 DNA reads as TGTGCCAGCAGTCCCCCTATGCTGGGGCGCACCGGGGAGCTGTTTTTT.

The table lists this clonotype with many counts. This chain uses TRBV3-1 with TRBJ2-7; D is possibly TRBD1 (6 bases). The V and J ends lost 5 bases and 0 bases respectively, with 11 bases between them. Germline-derived CDR1 and CDR2 are LGHDT and YNNKEL (reference sequence). This CDR3 has 14 residues. The CDR3: CASSSTDSSYEQYF. In DNA form, the CDR3 reads TGTGCCAGCAGCTCTACGGACAGCTCCTACGAGCAGTACTTC.

This clonotype was recorded at least ten times. V and J are TRBV7-9 and TRBJ1-3; the match to TRBD1 covers 8 bases. Germline assignment: CDR1 SEHNR and CDR2 FQNEAQ (reference sequence). This CDR3 contains 12 residues. V dropped 6 bases and J dropped 7; count of bases not matched to a gene: 2. The DNA for the CDR3 is TGTGCCAGCAGGGACAGGGTGAACACCATATATTTT. Translation: CASRDRVNTIYF.

This clonotype was seen repeatedly, ten times or more. The chain is built from TRBV6-2 or TRBV6-3 and TRBJ1-2, with 7 bases aligning to TRBD1. Trimming took 6 bases from V and 3 from J; bases not matched to a gene: 4. The V gene's germline CDR1 is MNHEY and CDR2 SVGEGT. The CDR3 totals 13 residues. The CDR3 DNA reads as TGTGCCAGCAGACCTGGACAGGACTATGGCTACACCTTC. Its translation: CASRPGQDYGYTF.

Concerning this clonotype itself: The junction and the germline gene differ at one end; a read error may be behind it. This rearrangement joins TRBV6-1 to TRBJ1-2; D gene ambiguous. Germline CDR1 MNHNS, CDR2 SASEGT. CDR3 length: 14 residues. As DNA, the CDR3 is TGTACCAGCAGCCAACTGGTGGCGGTATATGGCTACACCTTC. Encoded protein: CTSSQLVAVYGYTF.

The chain combines TRBV4-1 with TRBJ1-2, with D unclear. V lost 0 bases and J 7 bases, leaving 9 bases between the germline ends. Germline-derived CDR1 and CDR2 are MGHRA and YSYEKL. CDR3 length: 13 residues. DNA for the CDR3: TGCGCCAGCAGCCAAGAGGCAGCGGGTGGCTACACCTTC. It translates to CASSQEAAGGYTF.

On this clonotype: The junction differs from germline at one of its ends, possibly a read error. This rearrangement joins TRBV5-5 to TRBJ2-7; 9 bases are shared with TRBD2. Germline-derived CDR1 and CDR2 are SGHKS and YYEKEE (reference sequence). The CDR3 has 16 amino acids. The CDR3 reads CASSLGSGLAAYEQYF. The CDR3 DNA is TGTGCCAGCAGTTTGGGGTCGGGACTAGCAGCGTACGAGCAGTACTTC. Full variable domain (outside the CDR3, taken from reference TRBV5-5 and TRBJ2-7): DAGVTQSPTHLIKTRGQQVTLRCSPISGHKSVSWYQQVLGQGPQFIFQYYEKEERGRGNFPDRFSARQFPNYSSELNVNALLLGDSALYLCASSLGSGLAAYEQYFGPGTRLTVT.

This clonotype was seen many times. In nucleotides, the CDR3 is TGTGCCAGCAGTTACTCACAGGGTGGGACTGAAGCTTTCTTT. This sequence encodes CASSYSQGGTEAFF. The genes are TRBV6-5 and TRBJ1-1; weak D call: TRBD1 (6 bases). Germline V gene lookup returns CDR1 MNHEY and CDR2 SVGAGI. Trimming left V 0 bases short and J 5 bases short, with 10 bases between. There are 14 residues in the CDR3.

This clonotype has ten or more counts. The chain recombines TRBV6-2 or TRBV6-3 with TRBJ1-1; a weak D match, TRBD1 (5 bases). Germline V gives CDR1 MNHEY, CDR2 SVGEGT. The V end lost 4 bases, the J end lost 6 bases, and 15 bases lay between the germline ends. The CDR3 covers 14 residues. In DNA form, the CDR3 reads TGTGCCAGCAGTTCCCCGGGACGACCGCCTGAAGCTTTCTTT. Its protein is CASSSPGRPPEAFF.

The sample holds many counts of this clonotype. The V and J genes are TRBV28 and TRBJ2-5; 10 bases are shared with TRBD1. V dropped 5 bases and J dropped 5; count of bases not matched to a gene: 8. This CDR3 spans 15 amino acids. Germline V gene sequence: CDR1 MDHEN, CDR2 SYDVKM. The CDR3 region has the DNA TGTGCCAGCAGTCAAAGGACAGGGGGAGTCGAGACCCAGTACTTC. Translated, it gives CASSQRTGGVETQYF.

In its sample, this clonotype was seen many times. This chain uses TRBV27 with TRBJ2-7; the D gene is possibly TRBD2 (6 bases). Trimming stripped 6 bases from V and 2 bases from J, with 11 bases between. This CDR3 is built from 13 residues. Germline values: CDR1 MNHEY, CDR2 SMNVEV (reference sequence). The CDR3 sequence: CASRDYLTYEQYF. CDR3 DNA sequence: TGTGCCAGCAGGGACTATCTCACCTACGAGCAGTACTTC.

The sample holds many counts of this clonotype. The V and J genes are TRBV2 and TRBJ2-2; D call uncertain. The CDR3 has 14 residues. Deletions cut 11 bases from V and 1 base from J, with 14 bases between. Per germline, CDR1 SNHLY and CDR2 FYNNEI. The CDR3 is CACYRAENTGELFF. DNA of the CDR3: TGTGCCTGCTACCGGGCAGAGAACACCGGGGAGCTGTTTTTT.

This clonotype appeared many times. The V gene is TRBV6-1, the J gene TRBJ1-2; no clear D gene. This CDR3 comprises 14 residues. Trimming took off 0 bases at V and 3 bases at J, with 8 bases between the two ends. Germline V lookup: CDR1 MNHNS, CDR2 SASEGT. The CDR3 DNA sequence: TGTGCCAGCAGTGAAGCGGTGGCGCACTATGGCTACACCTTC. Translated: CASSEAVAHYGYTF.

This clonotype was observed many times. V gene TRBV20-1 combines with J gene TRBJ1-2; 8 bases agree with TRBD1. Per the germline V gene, CDR1 is DFQATT and CDR2 is SNEGSKA (reference sequence). V dropped 4 bases and J dropped 6; count of bases not matched to a gene: 4. This CDR3 comprises 12 residues. CDR3 residues: CSATPGGDGYTF. As DNA, the CDR3 is TGCAGTGCTACCCCAGGGGGCGATGGCTACACCTTC.